The rows below give T cell receptor beta chains drawn from one sample of a study of blood T cell repertoires in COVID-19. The protocol was immunoSEQ multiplex PCR, while the TCRdb copy is restricted to in-frame clones and leaves out a portion. The table has around 64,000 clones, approximately 90% seen once. Source material: peripheral blood. The receptors originated from a man aged 30 to 45 with acute or convalescent COVID-19. The CDR3 runs from the conserved cysteine through the conserved F or W. A D gene is named only where the DNA matches it firmly. Clone size, where shown, is once, few, many, or a class for clones that have expanded.

d_call,j_call,clone_size,v_call,cdr3_aa,cdr3_nt
-,TRBJ1-1,-,TRBV6-2/TRBV6-3,CASSYTLTNTEAFF,TGTGCCAGCAGTTACACTCTAACGAACACTGAAGCTTTCTTT
TRBD1,TRBJ1-1,-,TRBV27,CASSKDRGGDTEAFF,TGTGCCAGCAGTAAAGACAGGGGAGGGGACACTGAAGCTTTCTTT
TRBD1,TRBJ2-3,-,TRBV6-2/TRBV6-3,CASSRSRQGTDTQYF,TGTGCCAGCAGCCGTAGCCGACAGGGAACAGATACGCAGTATTTT
TRBD1,TRBJ2-5,-,TRBV29-1,CSVGSGTEETQYF,TGCAGCGTTGGGTCCGGGACAGAAGAGACCCAGTACTTC
-,TRBJ2-7,-,TRBV29-1,CSARDISSYEQYF,TGCAGCGCCCGGGACATCTCCTCCTACGAGCAGTACTTC
TRBD1,TRBJ1-2,-,TRBV19,CASSYLEGTGNPYGYTF,TGTGCCAGTAGCTACTTAGAGGGGACAGGGAACCCCTATGGCTACACCTTC
-,TRBJ1-1,-,TRBV10-3,CAISEPPGQLNTEAFF,TGTGCCATCAGTGAGCCTCCCGGACAGCTAAACACTGAAGCTTTCTTT
-,TRBJ2-2,-,TRBV9,CASSVVGGSSGELFF,TGTGCCAGCAGCGTAGTGGGGGGTAGTTCCGGGGAGCTGTTTTTT
-,TRBJ1-2,-,TRBV5-6,CASSLASGVRGYTF,TGTGCCAGCAGCTTGGCCTCAGGGGTTAGGGGCTACACCTTC
TRBD1,TRBJ1-1,-,TRBV3-1/TRBV3-2,CASSQDLTGGEAFF,TGTGCCAGCAGCCAAGATCTTACAGGGGGTGAAGCTTTCTTT
-,TRBJ1-6,-,TRBV6-1,CASSEASWGRGNSPLHF,TGTGCCAGCAGTGAGGCTTCATGGGGAAGGGGAAATTCACCCCTCCACTTT
TRBD1,TRBJ1-5,-,TRBV19,CASSRDRVGQPQHF,TGTGCCAGTAGTCGGGACAGGGTGGGGCAGCCCCAGCATTTT
TRBD2,TRBJ2-5,-,TRBV7-9,CASSLMTGGRSQETQYF,TGTGCCAGCAGCTTAATGACTGGCGGGAGGTCCCAAGAGACCCAGTACTTC
-,TRBJ1-3,-,TRBV6-4,CASSGMGAKGNTIYF,TGTGCCAGCAGCGGCATGGGGGCGAAAGGAAACACCATATATTTT
-,TRBJ2-1,-,TRBV15,CATSRDKALRGEQFF,TGTGCCACCAGCAGAGATAAGGCCCTCAGAGGTGAGCAGTTCTTC
TRBD1,TRBJ1-6,-,TRBV5-1,CASSWGTGGNSPLHF,TGCGCCAGCAGCTGGGGGACAGGGGGGAATTCACCCCTCCACTTT
-,TRBJ1-5,once,TRBV19,CASSTDRLQPQHF,TGTGCCAGTAGTACCGACAGGCTTCAGCCCCAGCATTTT